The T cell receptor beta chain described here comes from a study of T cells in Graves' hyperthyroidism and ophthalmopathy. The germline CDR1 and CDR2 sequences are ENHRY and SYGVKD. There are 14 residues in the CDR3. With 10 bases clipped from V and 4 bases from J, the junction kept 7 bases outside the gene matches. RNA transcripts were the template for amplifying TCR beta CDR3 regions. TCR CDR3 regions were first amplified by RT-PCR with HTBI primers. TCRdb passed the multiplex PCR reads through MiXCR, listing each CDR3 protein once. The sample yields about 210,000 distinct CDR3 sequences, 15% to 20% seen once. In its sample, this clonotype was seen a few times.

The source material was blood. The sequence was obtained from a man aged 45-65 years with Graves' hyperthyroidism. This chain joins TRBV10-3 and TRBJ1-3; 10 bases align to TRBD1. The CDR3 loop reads CATSGTGDGNTIYF. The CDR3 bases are TGTGCCACCTCCGGGACAGGGGACGGAAACACCATATATTTT.